A selection of T cell receptor beta chains follows, all from one sample in a study of Tregs in tolerant kidney transplant recipients. The method was immunoSEQ multiplex PCR; TCRdb's version includes in-frame clones alone and lacks a portion of them. The sample has approximately 99,000 clones; around 87% are singletons. The sequencing here drew on CD4+ T cells from blood, taken before the transplant. Receptors were obtained from a human donor who received a combined kidney and bone marrow transplant. Both conserved end residues are part of each CDR3. The order of the fields is V gene, D gene, J gene, CDR3 protein. The D gene is left open where the match is weak.

v_call: TRBV11-3
d_call: TRBD1
j_call: TRBJ2-1
cdr3_aa: CASSPEGQGNYNEQFF

v_call: TRBV2
d_call: -
j_call: TRBJ1-6
cdr3_aa: CASSVGASPLHF

v_call: TRBV20-1
d_call: -
j_call: TRBJ2-3
cdr3_aa: CSTRYTDTQYF

v_call: TRBV30
d_call: -
j_call: TRBJ1-3
cdr3_aa: CAWRDSGRRNTIYF

v_call: TRBV7-2
d_call: TRBD2
j_call: TRBJ2-3
cdr3_aa: CASSLVVAGEVRDTQYF

v_call: TRBV5-4
d_call: TRBD2
j_call: TRBJ2-1
cdr3_aa: CASSLWLAGGMDEQFF

v_call: TRBV9
d_call: -
j_call: TRBJ2-4
cdr3_aa: CASSVGLLTGDGDIQYF

v_call: TRBV10-3
d_call: TRBD1
j_call: TRBJ1-1
cdr3_aa: CAISGDRGRRTNTEAFF

v_call: TRBV11-2
d_call: TRBD1
j_call: TRBJ1-2
cdr3_aa: CASSSPRRDSRGGYTF

v_call: TRBV28
d_call: TRBD1
j_call: TRBJ1-2
cdr3_aa: CASSLTGGGGYTF

v_call: TRBV10-3
d_call: -
j_call: TRBJ1-5
cdr3_aa: CAISGGNNQPQHF

v_call: TRBV2
d_call: -
j_call: TRBJ2-1
cdr3_aa: CASSDRRGGEQFF

v_call: TRBV28
d_call: TRBD1
j_call: TRBJ2-1
cdr3_aa: CASNRQGQTNEQFF

v_call: TRBV5-1
d_call: TRBD2
j_call: TRBJ2-1
cdr3_aa: CASSREGGSYNEQFF

v_call: TRBV5-4
d_call: TRBD2
j_call: TRBJ2-7
cdr3_aa: CASSLGASGYEQYF

v_call: TRBV2
d_call: TRBD2
j_call: TRBJ2-7
cdr3_aa: CASRPTSGGYEQYF

v_call: TRBV7-2
d_call: -
j_call: TRBJ2-2
cdr3_aa: CASSRNRAGGELFF

v_call: TRBV6-5
d_call: TRBD2
j_call: TRBJ2-3
cdr3_aa: CASSTGLLYTQYF

v_call: TRBV7-9
d_call: -
j_call: TRBJ2-3
cdr3_aa: CASSLPGPDTQYF

v_call: TRBV7-6
d_call: TRBD2
j_call: TRBJ2-1
cdr3_aa: CASSPRLGASGRAVPNEQFF

v_call: TRBV11-2
d_call: -
j_call: TRBJ2-3
cdr3_aa: CASSLEGGSGTDTQYF

v_call: TRBV28
d_call: -
j_call: TRBJ1-2
cdr3_aa: CASSTNLINYGYTF

v_call: TRBV10-3
d_call: -
j_call: TRBJ1-1
cdr3_aa: CAISDSDSNTEAFF

v_call: TRBV29-1
d_call: -
j_call: TRBJ2-7
cdr3_aa: CSVRLDGSSYEQYF

v_call: TRBV28
d_call: -
j_call: TRBJ1-5
cdr3_aa: CASSRGAYQPQHF

v_call: TRBV6-1
d_call: TRBD2
j_call: TRBJ2-3
cdr3_aa: CASNLAGARTDTQYF

v_call: TRBV11-2
d_call: -
j_call: TRBJ2-7
cdr3_aa: CASSQEHNEQYF

v_call: TRBV15
d_call: -
j_call: TRBJ2-3
cdr3_aa: CATSRDIAADTQYF

v_call: TRBV25-1
d_call: -
j_call: TRBJ1-2
cdr3_aa: CASSASYEGYTF

v_call: TRBV14
d_call: -
j_call: TRBJ2-7
cdr3_aa: CATQRAGAYEQYF

v_call: TRBV27
d_call: -
j_call: TRBJ1-3
cdr3_aa: CASSFQGSGTIYF

v_call: TRBV25-1
d_call: TRBD2
j_call: TRBJ2-1
cdr3_aa: CATSSGRTYNEQFF

v_call: TRBV6-1
d_call: -
j_call: TRBJ2-3
cdr3_aa: CASSEGGGLDTQYF

v_call: TRBV7-2
d_call: TRBD1
j_call: TRBJ1-1
cdr3_aa: CASSLGTGTEAFF

v_call: TRBV19
d_call: -
j_call: TRBJ2-7
cdr3_aa: CASTPSGTSTPYEQYF

v_call: TRBV11-2
d_call: TRBD2
j_call: TRBJ2-1
cdr3_aa: CASSSGTSGSSYNEQFF

v_call: TRBV5-1
d_call: TRBD1
j_call: TRBJ2-7
cdr3_aa: CASSHTPGQGTSYEQYF

v_call: TRBV5-6
d_call: TRBD1
j_call: TRBJ2-7
cdr3_aa: CASSSLLPGQGYHEQYF

v_call: TRBV27
d_call: TRBD1
j_call: TRBJ1-1
cdr3_aa: CASSLGQGLTEAFF

v_call: TRBV11-2
d_call: TRBD1
j_call: TRBJ1-1
cdr3_aa: CASSPLRGRGTEAFF

v_call: TRBV4-1
d_call: -
j_call: TRBJ1-5
cdr3_aa: CASSQENPGRFNQPQHF

v_call: TRBV6-5
d_call: TRBD1
j_call: TRBJ1-4
cdr3_aa: CASSRRTGVGEKLFF

v_call: TRBV5-1
d_call: TRBD1
j_call: TRBJ2-5
cdr3_aa: CASSFLQGIAQETQYF

v_call: TRBV19
d_call: TRBD1
j_call: TRBJ2-7
cdr3_aa: CASSTTLGQGYEQYF

v_call: TRBV5-4
d_call: TRBD1
j_call: TRBJ2-1
cdr3_aa: CASSLGGGINNEQFF

v_call: TRBV2
d_call: -
j_call: TRBJ2-7
cdr3_aa: CASSELLGLLEQYF

v_call: TRBV6-6
d_call: TRBD1
j_call: TRBJ2-7
cdr3_aa: CASSYTPTGGYEQYF

v_call: TRBV2
d_call: -
j_call: TRBJ1-5
cdr3_aa: CASSPAVRQPQHF

v_call: TRBV21-1
d_call: -
j_call: TRBJ2-5
cdr3_aa: CASSQGTDLTSFETQYF

v_call: TRBV5-1
d_call: TRBD2
j_call: TRBJ2-3
cdr3_aa: CASSFERGGDTQYF

v_call: TRBV5-1
d_call: -
j_call: TRBJ2-2
cdr3_aa: CASSLARRDTGELFF

v_call: TRBV19
d_call: -
j_call: TRBJ2-3
cdr3_aa: CASSLATGYGADTQYF

v_call: TRBV19
d_call: -
j_call: TRBJ1-1
cdr3_aa: CASSIVGLGEAEAFF

v_call: TRBV6-6
d_call: -
j_call: TRBJ2-7
cdr3_aa: CASSRAWGAYEQYF

v_call: TRBV18
d_call: -
j_call: TRBJ2-5
cdr3_aa: CASSPRAYQETQYF